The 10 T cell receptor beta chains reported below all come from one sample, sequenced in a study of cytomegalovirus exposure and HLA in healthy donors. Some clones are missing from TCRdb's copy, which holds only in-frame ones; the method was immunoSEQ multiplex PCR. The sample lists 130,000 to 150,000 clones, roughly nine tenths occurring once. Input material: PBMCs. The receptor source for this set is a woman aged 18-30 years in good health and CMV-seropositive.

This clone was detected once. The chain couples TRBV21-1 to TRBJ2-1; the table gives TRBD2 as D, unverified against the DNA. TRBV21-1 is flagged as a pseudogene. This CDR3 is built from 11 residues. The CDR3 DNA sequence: TGTGCCACCCGACTTAACAATGAGCAGTTCTTC. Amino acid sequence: CATRLNNEQFF.

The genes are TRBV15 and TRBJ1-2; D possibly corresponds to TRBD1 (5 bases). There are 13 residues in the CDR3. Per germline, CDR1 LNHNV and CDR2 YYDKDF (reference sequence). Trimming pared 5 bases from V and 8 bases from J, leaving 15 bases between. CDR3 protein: CATSPGGDRGYTF. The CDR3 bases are TGTGCCACCAGCCCCGGGGGGGATCGGGGCTACACCTTC.

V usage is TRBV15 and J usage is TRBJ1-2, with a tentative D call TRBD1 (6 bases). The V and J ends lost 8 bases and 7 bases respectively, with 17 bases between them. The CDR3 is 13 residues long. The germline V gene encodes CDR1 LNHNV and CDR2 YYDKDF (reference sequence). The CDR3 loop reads CATATSGGSGYTF. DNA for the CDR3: TGTGCCACCGCCACCTCTGGGGGCAGTGGCTACACCTTC. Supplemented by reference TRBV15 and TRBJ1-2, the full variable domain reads DAMVIQNPRYQVTQFGKPVTLSCSQTLNHNVMYWYQQKSSQAPKLLFHYYDKDFNNEADTPDNFQSRRPNTSFCFLDIRSPGLGDTAMYLCATATSGGSGYTFGSGTRLTVV.

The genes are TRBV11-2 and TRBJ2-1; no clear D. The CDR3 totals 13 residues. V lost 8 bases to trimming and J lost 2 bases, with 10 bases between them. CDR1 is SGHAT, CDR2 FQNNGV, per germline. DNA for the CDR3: TGTGCCAGCCTGGCTTTACCCTACAATGAGCAGTTCTTC. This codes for CASLALPYNEQFF. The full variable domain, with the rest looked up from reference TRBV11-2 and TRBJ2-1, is EAGVAQSPRYKIIEKRQSVAFWCNPISGHATLYWYQQILGQGPKLLIQFQNNGVVDDSQLPKDRFSAERLKGVDSTLKIQPAKLEDSAVYLCASLALPYNEQFFGPGTRLTVL.

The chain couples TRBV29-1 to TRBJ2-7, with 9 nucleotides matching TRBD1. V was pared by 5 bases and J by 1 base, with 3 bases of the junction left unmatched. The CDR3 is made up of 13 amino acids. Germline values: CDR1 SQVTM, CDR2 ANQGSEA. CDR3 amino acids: CSVQDRGSYEQYF. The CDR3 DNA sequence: TGCAGCGTTCAGGACAGGGGATCCTACGAGCAGTACTTC.

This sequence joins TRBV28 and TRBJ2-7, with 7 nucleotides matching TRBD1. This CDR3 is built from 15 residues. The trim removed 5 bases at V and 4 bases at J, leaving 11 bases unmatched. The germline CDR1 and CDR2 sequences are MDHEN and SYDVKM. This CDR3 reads CASSAPGQLNYEQYF. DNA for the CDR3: TGTGCCAGCAGTGCACCGGGACAGCTCAATTACGAGCAGTACTTC.

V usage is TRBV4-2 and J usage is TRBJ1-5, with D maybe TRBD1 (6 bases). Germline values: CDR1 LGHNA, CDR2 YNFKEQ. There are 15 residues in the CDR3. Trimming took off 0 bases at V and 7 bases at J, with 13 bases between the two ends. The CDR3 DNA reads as TGTGCCAGCAGCCAAGATCTGGCAGGGGTACAGCCCCAGCATTTT. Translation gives CASSQDLAGVQPQHF.

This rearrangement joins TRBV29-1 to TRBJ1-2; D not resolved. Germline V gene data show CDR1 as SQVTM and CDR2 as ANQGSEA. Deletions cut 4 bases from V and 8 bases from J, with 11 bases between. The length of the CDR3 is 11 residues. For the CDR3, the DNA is TGCAGCGTTGCGGTAGGGAGCGGCTACACCTTC. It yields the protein CSVAVGSGYTF. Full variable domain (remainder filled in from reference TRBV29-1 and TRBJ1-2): SAVISQKPSRDICQRGTSLTIQCQVDSQVTMMFWYRQQPGQSLTLIATANQGSEATYESGFVIDKFPISRPNLTFSTLTVSNMSPEDSSIYLCSVAVGSGYTFGSGTRLTVV.

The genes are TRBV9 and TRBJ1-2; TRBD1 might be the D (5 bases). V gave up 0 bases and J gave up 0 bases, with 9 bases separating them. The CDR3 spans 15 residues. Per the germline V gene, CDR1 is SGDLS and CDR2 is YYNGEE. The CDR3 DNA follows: TGTGCCAGCAGCGTAGAAGGGGTTGCTAACTATGGCTACACCTTC. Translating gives CASSVEGVANYGYTF.

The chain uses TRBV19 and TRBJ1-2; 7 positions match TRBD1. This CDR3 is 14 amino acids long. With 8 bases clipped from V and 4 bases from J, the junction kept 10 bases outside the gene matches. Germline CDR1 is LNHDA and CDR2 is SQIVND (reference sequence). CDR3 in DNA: TGTGCCAGTCTCCCAACGGGACAGTTCTATGGCTACACCTTC. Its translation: CASLPTGQFYGYTF.